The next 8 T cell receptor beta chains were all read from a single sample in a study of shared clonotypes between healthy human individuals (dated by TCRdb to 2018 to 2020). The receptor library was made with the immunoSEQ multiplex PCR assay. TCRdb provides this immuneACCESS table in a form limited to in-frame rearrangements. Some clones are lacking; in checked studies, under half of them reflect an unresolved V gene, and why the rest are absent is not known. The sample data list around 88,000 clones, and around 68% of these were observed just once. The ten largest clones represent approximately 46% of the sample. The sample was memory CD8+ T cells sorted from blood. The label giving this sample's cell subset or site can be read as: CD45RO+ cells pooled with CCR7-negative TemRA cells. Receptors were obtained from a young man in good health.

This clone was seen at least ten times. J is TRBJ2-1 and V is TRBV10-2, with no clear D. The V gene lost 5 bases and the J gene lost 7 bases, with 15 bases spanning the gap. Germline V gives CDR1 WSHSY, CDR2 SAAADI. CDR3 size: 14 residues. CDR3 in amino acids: CASSIRSRVNEQFF. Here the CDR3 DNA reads TGCGCCAGCAGTATAAGATCCCGTGTTAATGAGCAGTTCTTC.

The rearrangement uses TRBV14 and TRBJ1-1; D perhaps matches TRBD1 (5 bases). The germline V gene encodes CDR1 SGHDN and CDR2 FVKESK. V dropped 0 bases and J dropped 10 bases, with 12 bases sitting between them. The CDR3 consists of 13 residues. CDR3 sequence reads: CASSQDYPGPAFF. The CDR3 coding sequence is TGTGCCAGCAGCCAAGATTATCCAGGGCCAGCTTTCTTT.

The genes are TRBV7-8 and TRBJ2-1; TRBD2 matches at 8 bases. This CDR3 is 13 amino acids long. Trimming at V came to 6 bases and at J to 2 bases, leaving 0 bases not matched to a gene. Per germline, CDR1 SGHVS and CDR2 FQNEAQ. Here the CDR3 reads CASSSGAYNEQFF. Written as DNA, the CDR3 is TGTGCCAGCAGTAGCGGGGCCTACAATGAGCAGTTCTTC.

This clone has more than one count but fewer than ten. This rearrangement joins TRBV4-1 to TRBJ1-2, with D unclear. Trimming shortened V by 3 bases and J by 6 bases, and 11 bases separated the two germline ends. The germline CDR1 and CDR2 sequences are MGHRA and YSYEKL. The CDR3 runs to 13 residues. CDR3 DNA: TGCGCCAGCAGCCATAAAGGAGCGGATGGCTACACCTTC. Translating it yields CASSHKGADGYTF.

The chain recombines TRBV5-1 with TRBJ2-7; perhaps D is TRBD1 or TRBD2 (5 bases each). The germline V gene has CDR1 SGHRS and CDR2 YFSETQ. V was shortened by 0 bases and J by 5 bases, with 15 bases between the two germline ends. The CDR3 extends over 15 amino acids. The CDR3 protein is CASSLVIEGKDEQYF. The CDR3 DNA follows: TGCGCCAGCAGCTTGGTAATTGAGGGGAAGGACGAGCAGTACTTC.

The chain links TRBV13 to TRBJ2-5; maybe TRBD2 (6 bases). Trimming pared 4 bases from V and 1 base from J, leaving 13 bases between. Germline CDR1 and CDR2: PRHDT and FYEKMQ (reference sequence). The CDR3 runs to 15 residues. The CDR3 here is CASSSGERAQETQYF. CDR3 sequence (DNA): TGTGCCAGCAGCTCGGGCGAGCGGGCCCAAGAGACCCAGTACTTC.

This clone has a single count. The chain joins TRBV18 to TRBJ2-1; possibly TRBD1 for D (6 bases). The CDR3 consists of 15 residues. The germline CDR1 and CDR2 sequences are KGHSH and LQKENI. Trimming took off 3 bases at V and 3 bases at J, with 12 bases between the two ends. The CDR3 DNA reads TGTGCCAGCTCACCGCCGGGACAAAACTACAATGAGCAGTTCTTC. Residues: CASSPPGQNYNEQFF.

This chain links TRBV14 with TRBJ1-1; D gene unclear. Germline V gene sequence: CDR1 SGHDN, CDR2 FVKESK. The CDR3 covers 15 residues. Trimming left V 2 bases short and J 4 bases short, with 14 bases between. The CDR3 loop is CASSQFPQAGTEAFF. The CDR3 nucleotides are TGTGCCAGCAGCCAATTTCCCCAGGCGGGCACTGAAGCTTTCTTT.